The T cell receptor (beta chain) described here comes from a study of neurological immune-mediated disorders. This clonotype occurred many times. Antigen specificity is unknown. Study findings and constraints: Expanded clones shared no CDR3 amino acid sequences across subjects, suggesting private repertoires in all groups.

Germline V gene data show CDR1 as MDHEN and CDR2 as SYDVKM. This CDR3 has 17 residues. The V gene end was trimmed by 3 bases and the J gene end by 0 bases; junction bases not matched to a gene: 7. TCRdb fed the 5' RACE reads into MiXCR, producing one record per CDR3 protein. The sample lists 72,000 or so distinct CDR3 sequences, approximately 17% occurring once. Individuals who volunteered at a blood bank located in Maryland, USA, made up the group of healthy controls. Libraries used 2 million unsorted PBMCs kept frozen in RNAlater. The TCR was taken from a woman aged 35 to 49 in good health. The J gene is TRBJ1-3, the V gene TRBV28; 8 positions agree with TRBD1. The sequenced sample was PBMCs. CDR3 loop: CASSFQGALFSGNTIYF. CDR3 coding DNA: TGTGCCAGCAGTTTCCAGGGGGCTCTTTTCTCTGGAAACACCATATATTTT. The full variable domain, with the rest looked up from reference TRBV28 and TRBJ1-3, is DVKVTQSSRYLVKRTGEKVFLECVQDMDHENMFWYRQDPGLGLRLIYFSYDVKMKEKGDIPEGYSVSREKKERFSLILESASTNQTSMYLCASSFQGALFSGNTIYFGEGSWLTVV.